One and the same sample provided the 15 T cell receptor beta chains below, sequenced in a study of control samples from healthy donors and cancer patients. Using immunoSEQ multiplex PCR, the repertoire was profiled, and TCRdb retains in-frame clones only, with some absent. The sample lists 100,000 to 150,000 clones, 85% to 95% occurring once. Sequenced material: PBMCs. The origin of the receptors is a man older than 75 with head and neck cancer.

V gene TRBV19 combines with J gene TRBJ1-2; 7 nucleotides line up with TRBD1. CDR1 is LNHDA and CDR2 is SQIVND in the germline V gene (reference sequence). Germline trimming cut 0 bases from V and 4 bases from J; bases unmatched to any gene: 5. This CDR3 comprises 15 residues. CDR3 bases: TGTGCCAGTAGTATAGACCAAGGGACAGTCTATGGCTACACCTTC. It encodes CASSIDQGTVYGYTF.

V is TRBV6-2 or TRBV6-3 and J is TRBJ2-1; D not certain. CDR3 length: 14 residues. The germline V and J ends were trimmed by 4 bases and 0 bases, with 7 bases remaining between them. Germline V lookup: CDR1 MNHEY, CDR2 SVGEGT. The CDR3 bases are TGTGCCAGCAGTTCACAGAGCTCCTACAATGAGCAGTTCTTC. Its protein is CASSSQSSYNEQFF.

The chain employs TRBV19 and TRBJ2-3; 11 nucleotides line up with TRBD2. There are 15 residues in the CDR3. V lost 6 bases, J lost 4 bases, and 6 bases stayed unmatched. Germline CDR1 and CDR2: LNHDA and SQIVND (reference sequence). The CDR3 region is CASRRSSGGPDTQYF. CDR3 sequence (DNA): TGTGCCAGTAGACGATCTAGCGGGGGGCCAGATACGCAGTATTTT. Filled out from reference TRBV19 and TRBJ2-3, the complete variable domain reads DGGITQSPKYLFRKEGQNVTLSCEQNLNHDAMYWYRQDPGQGLRLIYYSQIVNDFQKGDIAEGYSVSREKKESFPLTVTSAQKNPTAFYLCASRRSSGGPDTQYFGPGTRLTVL.

V gene TRBV6-5 combines with J gene TRBJ2-1; no clear D gene. The germline V gene encodes CDR1 MNHEY and CDR2 SVGAGI. Trimming shortened V by 2 bases and J by 8 bases, and 4 bases separated the two germline ends. CDR3 length: 11 amino acids. CDR3 DNA sequence: TGTGCCAGCAGTTACCGAGATGAGCAGTTCTTC. This codes for CASSYRDEQFF.

The J gene is TRBJ1-1, the V gene TRBV3-1 (or the pseudogene TRBV3-2); D is unresolved. Germline assignment: CDR1 LGHDT and CDR2 YNNKEL (reference sequence). V was trimmed by 4 bases and J by 0 bases, leaving 9 bases between them. CDR3 length: 14 residues. DNA of the CDR3: TGTGCCAGCAGCCTCTACAGCATGAACACTGAAGCTTTCTTT. Its translation: CASSLYSMNTEAFF.

The J gene is TRBJ2-5, the V gene TRBV6-2 or TRBV6-3; D is unclear. The germline gives CDR1 MNHEY, CDR2 SVGEGT. Trimming stripped 1 base from V and 2 bases from J, with 8 bases between. CDR3 length: 14 residues. The CDR3 DNA reads TGTGCCAGCAGTTACTTCTCCCGGCAAGAGACCCAGTACTTC. Translating gives CASSYFSRQETQYF.

This clone has only a few counts. The J gene is TRBJ1-4, the V gene TRBV12-3 or TRBV12-4; D gene uncertain. The V end was cut by 8 bases, the J end by 8 bases, with 12 bases between. This CDR3 has 12 residues. In DNA form, the CDR3 reads TGTGCCAGCCGTTCGGGCGGCGAAAAACTGTTTTTT. Amino acids: CASRSGGEKLFF.

This sequence joins TRBV3-1 (or the pseudogene TRBV3-2) and TRBJ2-1, with no clear D. The CDR3 contains 14 residues. Deletions cut 0 bases from V and 7 bases from J, with 10 bases between. Looked up from germline, CDR1 is LGHDT and CDR2 is YNNKEL (reference sequence). The CDR3, as DNA: TGTGCCAGCAGCCAAGATCGCCTCCTAAATGAGCAGTTCTTC. Translated, it gives CASSQDRLLNEQFF.

The genes are TRBV5-1 and TRBJ2-1, with TRBD2 identical over 8 bases. The trim removed 4 bases at V and 7 bases at J, leaving 10 bases unmatched. The CDR3 is 15 residues long. Germline V CDR1 and CDR2: SGHRS, YFSETQ. The CDR3 nucleotides are TGCGCCAGCAGCCCGGGGGGGACTAGAAGGAATGAGCAGTTCTTC. This encodes CASSPGGTRRNEQFF.

The V call is TRBV7-2, the J call TRBJ1-2; D unresolved. Germline lookup yields CDR1 SGHTA and CDR2 FQGNSA. Trimming removed 5 bases at V and 0 bases at J, with 7 bases between. The CDR3 is made up of 13 amino acids. CDR3 DNA sequence: TGTGCCAGCAGCGGTACAGCTAACTATGGCTACACCTTC. Translating gives CASSGTANYGYTF.

The rearrangement links TRBV7-9 to TRBJ2-5, with 12 positions matching TRBD1. CDR3 length equals 16 residues. The V segment lost 2 bases and the J segment 4 bases; nucleotides outside the gene matches: 5. Germline V gives CDR1 SEHNR, CDR2 FQNEAQ (reference sequence). CDR3 DNA sequence: TGTGCCAGCAGCTTACCTCGGGACAGGGGGCGAGAGACCCAGTACTTC. Translated: CASSLPRDRGRETQYF.

The V call is TRBV6-5, the J call TRBJ2-1; TRBD1 matches at 8 bases. The CDR3 spans 13 residues. J gave up 5 bases and V 11 bases, and 8 bases lay outside the gene matches. Germline CDR1 and CDR2: MNHEY and SVGAGI. Written as DNA, the CDR3 is TGTGCCTCTTCCAGGGGGCAAGACAATGAGCAGTTCTTC. Translation: CASSRGQDNEQFF.

J is TRBJ2-2 and V is TRBV6-2 or TRBV6-3; 7 nucleotides agree with TRBD2. CDR1 MNHEY and CDR2 SVGEGT come from the germline V gene. V lost 5 bases and J lost 2; bases outside the gene matches: 5. This CDR3 comprises 15 residues. The CDR3 protein is CASSEGLFNTGELFF. The CDR3, as DNA: TGTGCCAGCAGTGAGGGACTATTTAACACCGGGGAGCTGTTTTTT.

The chain carries TRBV19 and TRBJ1-1; 7 bases are a match to TRBD1. Trimming at V came to 4 bases and at J to 3 bases, leaving 14 bases not matched to a gene. The CDR3 is 17 residues long. From germline, CDR1 is LNHDA and CDR2 SQIVND (reference sequence). The CDR3 here is CASSTPPRVQGDTEAFF. CDR3 nucleotides: TGTGCCAGTAGTACCCCCCCGCGGGTTCAGGGGGACACTGAAGCTTTCTTT.

V and J are TRBV7-8 and TRBJ1-1; 7 bases fit TRBD1. Germline V gene data show CDR1 as SGHVS and CDR2 as FQNEAQ. The V segment lost 4 bases and the J segment 5 bases; nucleotides outside the gene matches: 13. The CDR3 loop spans 16 amino acids. CDR3 residues: CASSSRIGGAETEAFF. CDR3 DNA sequence: TGTGCCAGCAGCTCCCGAATAGGGGGCGCGGAGACTGAAGCTTTCTTT.